This paragraph reports one T cell receptor beta chain. Treatment of the sample: randomized to nivolumab then ipilimumab (arm A) or the reverse (arm B). Sorted cells were live CD3+CD8+, lacking CD19 and CD56, from PBMCs. The table came from immunoSEQ multiplex PCR; TCRdb's copy has only in-frame clones and leaves some out. Of around 15,000 clones in the sample, 93% were seen once. These data come from a study of sequential checkpoint blockade in melanoma. Sequencing was performed on CD8+ T cells sorted from blood (inferred from file names), taken from a patient given nivolumab and ipilimumab in sequence. The source is a human donor with melanoma.

The CDR3 reads CASSLLEGGTEAFF. The CDR3 nucleotides read TGCGCCAGCAGCCTCCTAGAGGGTGGCACTGAAGCTTTCTTT. The chain joins TRBV4-1 to TRBJ1-1; D is unresolved. Trimming took off 4 bases at V and 4 bases at J, with 13 bases between the two ends. CDR3 length: 14 residues. The germline CDR1 and CDR2 sequences are MGHRA and YSYEKL.